These 22 T cell receptor beta chains came from one sample sequenced in a study of molecular identifiers for immune sequencing clone quantification. In TCRdb, the PCR reads were re-called with MiXCR into one record per CDR3 protein. The sample includes about 640,000 distinct CDR3 sequences, about 20% of them seen just once. The sequencing sample was made of naive CD8+ T cells from blood, with Jurkat cell RNA spiked in. Stated subset: FACS-sorted CD8+CD4-CCR7+CD45RA+ naive T cells. These receptors all come from a human donor in good health. Some libraries in this study had Jurkat cell RNA spiked in.

This clonotype was detected many times. The J gene is TRBJ2-3, the V gene TRBV4-3; D unclear. This CDR3 has 16 residues. Germline V gene sequence: CDR1 LGHNA, CDR2 YSLEER. V lost 0 bases and J 3 bases, leaving 13 bases between the germline ends. CDR3 residues: CASSQESLDPTDTQYF. For the CDR3, the DNA is TGCGCCAGCAGCCAAGAGTCGCTAGATCCAACAGATACGCAGTATTTT.

In its sample, this clonotype was seen many times. The V gene is TRBV29-1, the J gene TRBJ2-5; D is uncertain. The germline V gene has CDR1 SQVTM and CDR2 ANQGSEA. The CDR3 sequence is 16 residues long. Trimming removed 0 bases from V and 1 base from J, with 15 bases in between. CDR3 amino acids: CSVEDPTDWAQETQYF. The CDR3 DNA reads as TGCAGCGTTGAAGATCCTACTGACTGGGCCCAAGAGACCCAGTACTTC.

This clonotype was observed at least ten times. The rearrangement uses TRBV4-3 and TRBJ2-1, with unresolved D. Germline CDR1 reads LGHNA; CDR2 reads YSLEER. Trimming cost V 0 bases and J 6 bases, with 12 bases left between them. This CDR3 has 15 residues. The CDR3 is CASSQEIGVSNEQFF. CDR3 bases: TGCGCCAGCAGCCAAGAGATAGGCGTAAGCAATGAGCAGTTCTTC.

Details on this clonotype: A much larger clone sits a single nucleotide away, making a read error possible. The V and J genes are TRBV10-3 and TRBJ1-5; D not resolved. The CDR3 consists of 13 residues. Germline V gives CDR1 ENHRY, CDR2 SYGVKD. CDR3 amino acids: CAVSDLGNQPQHF. For the CDR3, the DNA is TGTGCCGTCAGTGACCTGGGGAATCAGCCCCAGCATTTT.

Ten or more counts support this clonotype. The chain combines TRBV6-5 with TRBJ2-7; no firm D call. With 6 bases removed from V and 3 bases from J, the gap between germline ends came to 9 bases. Germline V gene data show CDR1 as MNHEY and CDR2 as SVGAGI. CDR3 size: 12 residues. CDR3 in amino acids: CASSDSYYEQYF. CDR3 bases: TGTGCCAGCAGCGATTCTTACTACGAGCAGTACTTC.

In this sample, this clonotype turned up a few times. The chain carries TRBV27 and TRBJ2-7; possible D gene TRBD1, 6 bases. This CDR3 contains 13 residues. V was pared by 5 bases and J by 2 bases, with 10 bases between. Germline assignment: CDR1 MNHEY and CDR2 SMNVEV (reference sequence). Here the CDR3 DNA reads TGTGCCAGCAGTAAACAGGGAACCTACGAGCAGTACTTC. Translated, it gives CASSKQGTYEQYF.

The chain recombines TRBV29-1 with TRBJ1-2; TRBD1 might be the D (6 bases). Germline V gives CDR1 SQVTM, CDR2 ANQGSEA. Trimming cost V 7 bases and J 3 bases, with 15 bases left between them. This CDR3 has 13 residues. CDR3 nucleotides: TGCAGCGCACCGAGCGGGGGCTACTATGGCTACACCTTC. This translates into CSAPSGGYYGYTF.

Many counts were recorded for this clonotype. The J gene is TRBJ2-5, the V gene TRBV7-9; D gene uncertain. Germline V gene data show CDR1 as SEHNR and CDR2 as FQNEAQ (reference sequence). V lost 2 bases, J lost 2 bases, and 12 bases lay in between. The length of the CDR3 is 15 residues. The CDR3 region has the DNA TGTGCCAGCAGCTTACGGACCGGACCACAAGAGACCCAGTACTTC. The encoded protein is CASSLRTGPQETQYF.

The sample holds many counts of this clonotype. The V gene is TRBV6-2 or TRBV6-3, the J gene TRBJ2-5, with TRBD2 identical over 11 bases. Per germline, CDR1 MNHEY and CDR2 SVGEGT. This CDR3 is 16 amino acids long. V trimming: 7 bases; J trimming: 5 bases; junction bases outside the gene matches: 12. The CDR3 DNA sequence: TGTGCCAGCACCACTCATAGCGGGAGGGCCGAGGAGACCCAGTACTTC. Translating it yields CASTTHSGRAEETQYF.

Note on this clonotype: A much larger clone differs by one base, so this may be a read error. The rearrangement joins TRBV7-9 to TRBJ2-2, with D possibly matching TRBD2 (5 bases). There are 12 residues in the CDR3. Germline V gene data show CDR1 as SEHNR and CDR2 as FQNEAQ (reference sequence). Here the CDR3 DNA reads TGTGCCAGCAGATATGGACCCGGGGAGCTGTCTTTT. This gives the protein CASRYGPGELSF.

This clonotype occurred a few times. The chain combines TRBV10-2 with TRBJ1-2; 7 bases agree with TRBD1. J gave up 6 bases and V 10 bases, and 8 bases lay outside the gene matches. Germline CDR1 reads WSHSY; CDR2 reads SAAADI. This CDR3 spans 12 amino acids. CDR3 amino acids: CATAGQENGYTF. The CDR3, as DNA: TGCGCCACTGCCGGACAGGAGAATGGCTACACCTTC.

This clonotype was found many times. The genes are TRBV6-5 and TRBJ1-1; 11 bases are a match to TRBD1. Germline lookup yields CDR1 MNHEY and CDR2 SVGAGI. The CDR3 has 15 amino acids. V lost 2 bases and J lost 1; bases outside the gene matches: 0. This CDR3 reads CASSYGQGANTEAFF. For the CDR3, the DNA is TGTGCCAGCAGTTACGGACAGGGGGCGAACACTGAAGCTTTCTTT.

This clonotype was recorded at least ten times. The rearrangement joins TRBV12-3 or TRBV12-4 to TRBJ2-3, with 8 bases that match TRBD2. V lost 5 bases and J lost 0; bases outside the gene matches: 7. This CDR3 has 16 amino acids. The CDR3 DNA reads TGTGCCAGCAGTGCACTAGCGGCCCCAAGCACAGATACGCAGTATTTT. Translating gives CASSALAAPSTDTQYF.

This clonotype was counted only a few times. The chain recombines TRBV7-3 with TRBJ2-1; D is ambiguous. Trimming took 2 bases from V and 0 from J, leaving 8 bases between them. Germline V gives CDR1 SGHTA, CDR2 FQGTGA. There are 15 residues in the CDR3. The CDR3 sequence: CASSLARNSYNEQFF. The CDR3 coding sequence is TGTGCCAGCAGCTTAGCGAGAAACTCCTACAATGAGCAGTTCTTC.

This clonotype has only a few counts. The V and J genes are TRBV20-1 and TRBJ2-2; TRBD1 agrees at 7 bases. J gave up 2 bases and V 7 bases, and 4 bases lay outside the gene matches. The CDR3 is made up of 13 amino acids. Germline CDR1 reads DFQATT; CDR2 reads SNEGSKA (reference sequence). Written as DNA, the CDR3 is TGCAGTGTTGGGACAGAAAACACCGGGGAGCTGTTTTTT. It codes for CSVGTENTGELFF.

The sample holds many counts of this clonotype. This rearrangement joins TRBV24-1 to TRBJ2-1; perhaps TRBD2 as D (6 bases). Germline loops: CDR1 KGHDR, CDR2 SFDVKD. This CDR3 contains 16 residues. V gave up 4 bases and J gave up 7 bases, with 19 bases separating them. The CDR3 bases are TGTGCCACCAGTGACCAAACAGGAGGGTACTGGAATGAGCAGTTCTTC. Its protein product is CATSDQTGGYWNEQFF.

This clonotype was detected ten times or more. A much more abundant neighbour one base away suggests this may be a read error. This rearrangement joins TRBV28 to TRBJ2-3; D gene uncertain. The CDR3 loop spans 11 amino acids. Germline CDR1 MDHEN, CDR2 SYDVKM. Trimming shortened V by 6 bases and J by 2 bases, and 3 bases separated the two germline ends. CDR3 residues: CASRYTDTQYF. CDR3 sequence (DNA): TGTGCCAGCAGATACACAGATACGCAGTATTTT.

This clonotype was picked up many times. This rearrangement joins TRBV9 to TRBJ1-1; D perhaps matches TRBD1 (5 bases). Germline CDR1 is SGDLS and CDR2 is YYNGEE. The CDR3 runs 14 residues. With 8 bases removed from V and 5 bases from J, the gap between germline ends came to 19 bases. The chain's CDR3 is CASRRRGGATEAFF. Here the CDR3 DNA reads TGTGCCAGTCGGAGAAGGGGCGGAGCGACTGAAGCTTTCTTT.

This clonotype was seen repeatedly, ten times or more. The chain has TRBV5-6 and TRBJ1-1; D not certain. CDR1 and CDR2 (germline): SGHDT, YYEEEE. The CDR3 runs 12 residues. Deletions cut 2 bases from V and 7 bases from J, with 9 bases between. CDR3 DNA sequence: TGTGCCAGCAGCTTTGTCGGCTTTGAAGCTTTCTTT. It encodes CASSFVGFEAFF.

This clonotype was recorded at least ten times. The chain recombines TRBV7-9 with TRBJ2-7; 8 nucleotides align to TRBD1. The CDR3 runs to 14 residues. Germline trimming cut 1 base from V and 3 bases from J; bases unmatched to any gene: 2. The germline V gene has CDR1 SEHNR and CDR2 FQNEAQ (reference sequence). In DNA form, the CDR3 reads TGTGCCAGCAGCTTAGTGACAGGGGACTACGAGCAGTACTTC. Protein: CASSLVTGDYEQYF.

The CDR3 coding sequence is TGTGCCAGCAGGGGGATCGAGCAGTACTTC. Protein sequence: CASRGIEQYF. V is TRBV2 and J is TRBJ2-7; D gene uncertain. The CDR3 is 10 amino acids. CDR1 and CDR2 from the germline V gene are SNHLY and FYNNEI. V was trimmed by 6 bases and J by 6 bases, leaving 6 bases between them.

This clonotype was detected ten times or more. This rearrangement joins TRBV12-3 or TRBV12-4 to TRBJ1-3, with unresolved D. The CDR3 covers 12 residues. V gave up 4 bases and J gave up 8 bases, with 9 bases separating them. The CDR3: CASSSNLDTIYF. The DNA of the CDR3 is TGTGCCAGCAGTTCAAATTTGGACACCATATATTTT.